This paragraph covers one T cell receptor (beta chain) sequence. Its antigen is unknown. The entry originates in a study of T-cell reconstitution after alpha-beta-depleted transplantation in children. Per the germline V gene, CDR1 is SGHTA and CDR2 is FQGNSA. The ends lost 6 bases at V and 9 bases at J; junction bases unmatched: 7. The CDR3 runs 12 residues. Study-level findings and limits: It was newly produced T cells that mostly accounted for T-cell counts and diversity one year after transplant.

The TCRbeta library incorporated unique molecular identifiers. MiXCR, applied by TCRdb to the PCR reads, yields one record per CDR3 protein. The repertoire holds under 750,000 distinct CDR3 sequences, with 23% as singletons. The sequences come from PBMCs, mostly from graft donor cells, collected 360 days after TCRalphabeta/CD19-depleted stem cell transplant. The TCR sequence derives from a boy younger than two who had a stem cell transplant for acute myeloid leukemia, so the T cells may come from the graft donor. V gene TRBV7-2 combines with J gene TRBJ2-5; TRBD2 agrees at 7 bases. Here the CDR3 reads CASRGLNRAQYF. As DNA, the CDR3 is TGTGCCAGCAGGGGACTAAATCGGGCCCAGTACTTC.